This paragraph covers one TCR beta chain sequence. This clone was counted between two and nine times. The antigen it recognizes is unknown. Base qualities are not at hand, and no much larger clone is one base apart. This sample was included in a study of shared clonotypes between healthy human individuals (dated by TCRdb to the early 2020s). Regarding the study in general: Three men and a couple of women, aged 18 to 49 years, made up the cohort. For each donor, CD4 naive and CD4 memory were each run on three plates, CD8 naive on two plates, and CD8 memory on one plate. The study deeply sequenced blood TCR repertoires of about 5 healthy adults to estimate repertoire size and the extent of clonotype sharing between individuals. To increase sequencing depth and limit assay-specific biases, different laboratories used diverse techniques to prepare libraries and sequence TCR repertoires. Leukapheresis yielded between about 0.94 and 10 billion PBMCs per donor.

General findings and caveats noted by the study authors: Compared with non-shared clonotypes, clonotypes shared by all four sorted-subset donors had higher generation probabilities. Even with the large sequencing depth, rarefaction of the sorted-subset datasets indicated that sequencing was incomplete. Based on pairwise subsampling, the degree of clonotype sharing among donors was expected to be affected by sequencing depth. Naive subsets generally had larger estimated clonotype richness than memory subsets did. Because the study included only a small number of donors, the genetic and exposure-history diversity represented was limited. Sampling was restricted to blood, and TCR repertoires in tissues likely differ from the TCR repertoires found in blood. Across several donors, approximately 4.6% of naive CD4, approximately 3.6% of naive CD8, under 2.5% of memory CD4, and roughly 0.41% of memory CD8 clonotypes were shared.

TCR CDR3 regions were amplified from genomic DNA by multiplex PCR using the deep immunoSEQ assay. Extracted genomic DNA from each cell subset was spread evenly across all wells of several immunoSEQ 96-well plates, with each plate serving as a replicate. Each replicate PCR for sorted subsets received roughly 0.2 ug genomic DNA, equal to 28,000 or so T cell genomes. Purified libraries were measured with a Qubit 3.0 fluorometer, size-checked on a Bioanalyzer 2100, and measured again with the KAPA Library Quantification kit. Each immunoSEQ 96-well plate was sequenced on its own single-read 150-cycle Illumina NextSeq 550 flow cell. On the authors' methods: Because the immunoSEQ output included only junctional sequences and no quality scores, the filtering could not be the same as the filtering used for full-length reads. To assign V/J genes and CDR3, sequences were annotated against IMGT germline references using PyIR, a Python wrapper for IgBLAST v1.9. Any read was removed if the V/J assignment was weak (E-value above 1e-6), the CDR3 was missing, or the read contained stop codons, out-of-frame junctions, or ambiguous translated residues. V3J clonotypes were defined by identical inferred V gene, J gene, and CDR3 amino acid sequence. To compute the percentage overlap between repertoires, the number of shared unique clonotypes was divided by the size of the smaller repertoire. Repertoire richness was assessed with RTK rarefaction, the Chao1 estimator, and Recon v2.1 estimates of unobserved clonotypes. Generation probabilities for all TCRbeta clonotypes obtained by the gDNA method from a handful of donors were computed using OLGA. TCRdb's version of the immuneACCESS table is confined to in-frame rearrangements and falls short of the full clone set. An unresolved V gene accounts for under half of the shortfall where checked; the remainder is of unknown origin. The D gene and trimming were derived from the DNA, and the V and J assignments and clone size from that table. Recorded for this sample are approximately 98,000 clones; around 68% of them occurred a single time. Approximately 25% of the sample is in the top ten clones.

The donors were healthy, HIV-negative adults who had no recently reported acute infections or vaccinations. Only Caucasian adults living in Nashville, Tennessee, USA were represented among the donors. CD8 memory samples consisted of magnetically selected CD45RO+ cells combined with CCR7-negative CD45RA+ effector memory (TemRA) cells. Blood was obtained by leukapheresis, after which PBMCs were separated by Ficoll-Histopaque density gradient centrifugation and cryopreserved in liquid nitrogen vapor phase. Purity and quantity of every magnetically sorted T cell population were checked by analytical flow cytometry. Genomic DNA was isolated from every sorted fraction and measured by UV absorbance on a Nanodrop 2000c. The receptor was isolated from a woman aged 30 to 39 in good health. Sequencing was carried out using memory CD8+ T cells sorted from blood. In light of the paper, this sample's cell subset or site label describes: CD45RO+ cells pooled with CCR7-negative TemRA cells.

The DNA sequence is as follows: TGTGCCAGCAGCTTGAGCTGGGGCAACACTGAAGCTTTCTTT. It specifies CASSLSWGNTEAFF. Rearrangement joined TRBV5-5 to TRBJ1-1; 5 matching bases give a weak D call of TRBD1. Its CDR3 holds 14 amino acids, cysteine through phenylalanine. CDR3 DNA only is kept here, 42 bases in frame from base 1. From the germline V gene (reference sequence), CDR1 is SGHKS and CDR2 is YYEKEE. The germline ends are 9 bases apart after V is trimmed by 1 base and J by 2 bases.